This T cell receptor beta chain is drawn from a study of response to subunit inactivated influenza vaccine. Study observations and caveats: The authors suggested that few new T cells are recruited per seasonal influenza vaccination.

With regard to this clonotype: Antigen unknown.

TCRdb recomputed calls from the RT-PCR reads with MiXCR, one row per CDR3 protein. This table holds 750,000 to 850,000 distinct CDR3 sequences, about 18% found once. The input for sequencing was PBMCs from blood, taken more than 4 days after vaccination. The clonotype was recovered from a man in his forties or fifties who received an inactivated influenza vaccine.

In DNA, the CDR3 is TGTGCCAGCAGAACAAGGGACAGGGGACATGAAAAACTGTTTTTT. Translated: CASRTRDRGHEKLFF. The chain is built from TRBV6-1 and TRBJ1-4; TRBD1 agrees at 10 bases. This CDR3 is 15 amino acids long. Germline trimming cut 6 bases from V and 6 bases from J; bases unmatched to any gene: 7. Germline V gene lookup returns CDR1 MNHNS and CDR2 SASEGT.